This TCR beta chain originates from a study of chemoradiotherapy in HPV16-positive cancers. The repertoire was sequenced with immunoSEQ multiplex PCR; TCRdb's copy has only in-frame clones and lacks some. Of 25,000 to 35,000 clones listed, 86% are singletons. Looked up from germline, CDR1 is SGHVS and CDR2 is FNYEAQ. This CDR3 is 15 amino acids long. The V and J ends lost 5 bases and 0 bases respectively, with 14 bases between them. This material consisted of blood, taken from a patient who underwent chemoradiotherapy. The TCR sequence derives from a human donor with HPV-associated anogenital cancer. This sequence joins TRBV7-6 and TRBJ2-7, with no clear D. For the CDR3, the DNA is TGTGCCAGCAGCCCCGCTTTCGACAACTCCTACGAGCAGTACTTC. As protein: CASSPAFDNSYEQYF.